Listed here is a single TCR beta chain. Clones were sequenced by immunoSEQ multiplex PCR, and TCRdb holds only the in-frame ones, with some missing. The table records 45,000 to 60,000 clones, about nine tenths of them present only once. The sample is drawn from a study of technical replicates of blood from a handful of donors. CDR3 length: 18 amino acids. Germline V lookup: CDR1 MGHRA, CDR2 YSYEKL. V gave up 1 base and J gave up 2 bases; unmatched junction bases: 12. The source material was PBMCs. This chain uses TRBV4-1 with TRBJ2-3; 7 bases agree with TRBD1. The clonotype originates from a human donor in good health. Some clones in this sample may be carry-over from other donors' samples. CDR3 in DNA: TGCGCCAGCAGCCAAGCTCCTCCGGGACAGCAACCCACAGATACGCAGTATTTT. It encodes CASSQAPPGQQPTDTQYF.